The entry below describes one T cell receptor beta chain. This clonotype has only a few counts. No cognate antigen has been identified for it. Base qualities are missing; no much larger clone stands one base away. V loses 5 bases, J loses 3 bases, and the germline ends lie 14 bases apart. The CDR3 spans 14 residues, from the cysteine through the phenylalanine. CDR3 DNA only is kept here, 42 bases in frame from base 1. Looking up the germline V gene yields CDR1 SGHAT and CDR2 FQNNGV. The data were obtained in a study of human T cells and chemical hapten exposure (dated by TCRdb to the early 2020s). Turning to the overall study: For sensitization, 2% DPC in acetone was applied to an approximately 2 cm by approximately 2 cm area of upper inner arm skin. Throughout the study period of roughly 24 weeks, patients also received therapeutic DPC doses to the scalp every week. Patch testing on the upper back used Finn chambers containing 0.01% DPC, with scoring done after 6 days according to International Contact Dermatitis Research Group standards. Most of the patients in the cohort were female, and the cohort covered alopecia areata with under or over 50% scalp involvement, alopecia totalis and alopecia universalis. Libraries were pooled for sequencing, and per-sample TCR yields varied mainly because of small differences in library volumes within the pool. This study followed changes in the peripheral blood TCR repertoire in vivo during primary and secondary sensitization of alopecia patients to the hapten diphenylcyclopropenone (DPC). Patient blood was sampled pre-sensitization (week 0) and at 2, 6 and about 24 weeks after DPC sensitization. Blood for TCR sequencing was provided by twenty-nine alopecia patients at one to four time points (pre-sensitization, 2, 6 and 24 weeks). Overall study outcomes, separate from this receptor: Expanded TCRs formed significantly more large CDR3 similarity clusters than pre-sensitization or healthy control sets, consistent with antigen-driven responses. Because every patient had alopecia, a presumed autoimmune disease, the patients' immune response might differ from that of healthy individuals. Repeated subsampling changed both the strength of the expansion versus patch-test correlation and the threshold at which that correlation became significant. The number of PT1 expanded TCRs positively correlated with patch test score, significant at thresholds 8, 16 and 32 but not 4. DPC sensitization did not change how many TCRs were above 1 in 1000 frequency, and no evidence was found of alterations in global repertoire structure.

The receptor library was made with RACE. The data were produced on a NextSeq 500. During library preparation, unique molecular identifiers were attached to individual cDNA molecules so that TCRs could be counted in a quantitative, reproducible way. Both TCR alpha and TCR beta chains were sequenced from each blood RNA sample. On the authors' methods: Samples had a median of about 90,000 TCRs, with a range from 23,224 to 690,600. The Decombinator software suite was used to annotate V, J and CDR3 in the TCR reads. Every sample was subsampled to the same number of TCRs (28,000) for the PS versus PT1 abundance plots. Expanded TCRs were defined as absent before sensitization and observed at least eight times at the 2-week time point. TCRdb ran its own pipeline on the public reads, namely fastp trimming at Q25 and MiXCR clone calling, and kept in-frame beta chains. Rows matching on CDR3 protein sequence are summarized as one entry with the most common DNA and genes. The V and J calls and clone size come from TCRdb's table, not from the authors' own analysis. The sample table shows around 120,000 distinct CDR3 sequences, and 13% are seen once. About 3% of the sample is taken by the ten largest.

Sample time point, as interpreted from the label and publication: pre-sensitization, week 0. Reading the label with the study, this specimen's treatment or condition is: therapeutic diphenylcyclopropenone sensitization with weekly scalp DPC. At each patch-test visit, blood was drawn before the patch test was applied. Patients were eligible if aged 18 to 70, diagnosed with alopecia and judged suitable for DPC therapy, and pregnant patients were excluded. Total RNA was isolated from unfractionated whole blood collected in Tempus Blood RNA tubes. This TCR derives from a woman aged 18-29 years with alopecia areata. Some clones in this sample may be carry-over from other donors' samples. The source was whole blood, collected in connection with sensitization to the hapten diphenylcyclopropenone (DPC). The rearranged chain carries TRBV11-2 and TRBJ2-7; the D region possibly corresponds to TRBD1 (6 bases align). The bases are TGTGCCAGCAGCGCTATGGACAGCCTCTACGAGCAGTACTTC. The encoded protein is CASSAMDSLYEQYF.